This is a list of T cell receptor beta chains from one sample in a study of T cells in localized non-small cell lung cancer. Only in-frame clones appear in the TCRdb table, and some are missing; sequencing was by immunoSEQ multiplex PCR. There are about 25,000 clones in the sample; around 90% occur only once, and 2.5% to 3% lies in the top ten. The input for sequencing was peripheral blood, taken before any cancer treatment. Source of these receptors: a woman aged 35-70 years with stage I lung adenocarcinoma. Both conserved end residues are part of each CDR3. The order of the fields is V gene, CDR3 protein.

V gene: TRBV28; CDR3 protein: CASSFGDTGYTF
V gene: TRBV28; CDR3 protein: CASSLKGYEQYF
V gene: TRBV28; CDR3 protein: CASSDPGLAGDPDFDNEQFF
V gene: TRBV6-6; CDR3 protein: CASSYLGQNYGYTF
V gene: TRBV6-5; CDR3 protein: CASSYSGSDPSGELFF
V gene: TRBV9; CDR3 protein: CASSVLTGTGAGNTIYF
V gene: TRBV9; CDR3 protein: CASSANGASTDTQYF
V gene: TRBV10-3; CDR3 protein: CATNDRGDEKLFF
V gene: TRBV7-9; CDR3 protein: CASSPSGSSYEQYF
V gene: TRBV18; CDR3 protein: CASSPQGYNEQFF
V gene: TRBV27; CDR3 protein: CASSIQGESETQYF
V gene: TRBV27; CDR3 protein: CASSLQNLRNEQFF
V gene: TRBV2; CDR3 protein: CATRPLSGVKTQYF
V gene: TRBV11-2; CDR3 protein: CASSSVREYEQYF
V gene: TRBV11-2; CDR3 protein: CASRFRPGTNEKLFF
V gene: TRBV7-3; CDR3 protein: CASSLSSGLYNEQFF
V gene: TRBV5-1; CDR3 protein: CASSLEYTGGRSYEQYF
V gene: TRBV2; CDR3 protein: CASGGNEQFF
V gene: TRBV15; CDR3 protein: CATSPFGGRGHATLGYNEQFF
V gene: TRBV30; CDR3 protein: CAWNPGQSNQPQHF
V gene: TRBV7-8; CDR3 protein: CASSFRGTGETQYF
V gene: TRBV6-6; CDR3 protein: CASRKANSGNTIYF
V gene: TRBV7-8; CDR3 protein: CASSLVGGGRGSYNEQFF
V gene: TRBV5-1; CDR3 protein: CASSSRLAGGNYEQYF
V gene: TRBV11-2; CDR3 protein: CASSLVPRAGGSDTQYF
V gene: TRBV28; CDR3 protein: CASNPAGDTQYF